The TCR beta chain described here comes from a study of cytomegalovirus exposure and HLA in healthy donors. Looking at the study overall: Among about 179 million T cells, an earlier analysis found approximately 110 million unique TCR beta sequences. Study-level points and caveats: TCR beta V segments were, for the most part, productive about 87% or about 30% of the time in an earlier analysis.

Of note for this clone: Antigen unknown.

After removal of 5 bases from V and 4 bases from J, the junction contained 11 bases not matched to a gene. This CDR3 comprises 16 residues. Germline CDR1 is SGHTA and CDR2 is FQGNSA. A multiplex PCR was run with 60 Vbeta primers and 13 Jbeta primers. Data came from immunoSEQ multiplex PCR; TCRdb stores just in-frame clones and leaves some out. The table lists more than 150,000 clones, 60% to 80% of them singletons. The receptor was isolated from a woman in her forties in good health and CMV-seropositive. Sequenced sample: PBMCs. This rearrangement joins TRBV7-2 to TRBJ1-1, with 9 bases fitting TRBD1. CDR3 sequence reads: CASSPQTGTGRTEAFF. CDR3 bases: TGTGCCAGCAGCCCACAGACCGGGACAGGGCGCACTGAAGCTTTCTTT.